The 4 T cell receptor beta chains given below trace back to one sample, sequenced in a study of CD8+CD57+ T cells in acquired aplastic anemia. The TCR beta profiling, which covered VDJ combination and CDR3 sequence, was carried out using genomic DNA as the template. TCRdb passed the reads through MiXCR, listing each CDR3 protein once. Of approximately 120,000 distinct CDR3 sequences in the sample, approximately 41% are singletons; the top ten hold 2.6%. Patients who underwent sequencing had shown CD8+CD57+ cell expansion by flow cytometry. The material sequenced was sorted CD4+, CD8+, or CD8+CD57+ T cells (not recorded which) from PBMCs. Receptor source: a human donor with aplastic anemia.

V usage is TRBV19 and J usage is TRBJ2-7; perhaps TRBD1 as D (6 bases). Between the trimmed V and J ends, which lost 6 bases and 2 bases, there was a span of 14 bases. The CDR3 has 14 residues. CDR1 and CDR2 (germline): LNHDA, SQIVND (reference sequence). CDR3 region: CASSRQVATYEQYF. As DNA, the CDR3 is TGTGCCAGTAGCCGACAGGTTGCCACCTACGAGCAGTACTTC. The entire variable domain, with the rest obtained from reference TRBV19 and TRBJ2-7, is as follows: DGGITQSPKYLFRKEGQNVTLSCEQNLNHDAMYWYRQDPGQGLRLIYYSQIVNDFQKGDIAEGYSVSREKKESFPLTVTSAQKNPTAFYLCASSRQVATYEQYFGPGTRLTVT.

The chain uses TRBV9 and TRBJ2-5, with TRBD1 matching 7 bases. The CDR3 runs to 14 residues. Looked up from germline, CDR1 is SGDLS and CDR2 is YYNGEE. V was pared by 4 bases and J by 7 bases, with 10 bases of the junction left unmatched. The CDR3 DNA reads TGTGCCAGCAGCTTGGAAGGGGGCCTGGGGACCCAGTACTTC. Its translation is CASSLEGGLGTQYF.

CDR3: CATADRGPDTQYF. CDR3 nucleotide sequence: TGTGCCACCGCTGACAGGGGGCCAGATACGCAGTATTTT. The chain combines TRBV15 with TRBJ2-3, with 10 nucleotides matching TRBD1. CDR1 is LNHNV, CDR2 YYDKDF, per germline (reference sequence). Losses at the gene ends were 8 bases for V and 4 bases for J; bases not matched to a gene: 3. This CDR3 region has 13 residues. The full variable domain, rest sourced from reference TRBV15 and TRBJ2-3, is DAMVIQNPRYQVTQFGKPVTLSCSQTLNHNVMYWYQQKSSQAPKLLFHYYDKDFNNEADTPDNFQSRRPNTSFCFLDIRSPGLGDTAMYLCATADRGPDTQYFGPGTRLTVL.

Here the CDR3 reads CASSSGTGGPGANVLTF. DNA of the CDR3: TGCGCCAGCAGCTCCGGGACAGGGGGGCCTGGGGCCAACGTCCTGACTTTC. V gene TRBV5-1 combines with J gene TRBJ2-6; TRBD1 matches at 11 bases. Per germline, CDR1 SGHRS and CDR2 YFSETQ. The CDR3 loop spans 17 amino acids. The ends lost 3 bases at V and 2 bases at J; junction bases unmatched: 4.